A single sample is the source of the 8 T cell receptor beta chains below, sequenced in a study of T cells in Graves' hyperthyroidism and ophthalmopathy. From RNA transcripts, TCR beta CDR3 regions were amplified. The TCR CDR3 was amplified in a first-round RT-PCR using the HTBI primer set. TCRdb redid the calling of the multiplex PCR reads with MiXCR, one entry per CDR3 protein. The data show about 710,000 distinct CDR3 sequences, around 15% seen once. Sample: blood. The source is a man aged 18 to 35 with Graves' hyperthyroidism.

The chain has TRBV3-1 and TRBJ2-7; a possible D gene is TRBD1 (5 bases). The V end was cut by 3 bases, the J end by 2 bases, with 8 bases between. This CDR3 comprises 13 residues. Germline lookup yields CDR1 LGHDT and CDR2 YNNKEL (reference sequence). The CDR3 coding sequence is TGTGCCAGCAGCCAGCAGGGTACCTACGAGCAGTACTTC. Amino acids: CASSQQGTYEQYF.

The rearrangement uses TRBV10-3 and TRBJ2-1; 10 bases map to TRBD1. With V trimmed by 7 bases and J by 4 bases, 4 bases remained unmatched. Germline-derived CDR1 and CDR2 are ENHRY and SYGVKD. This CDR3 is built from 14 residues. The CDR3 sequence is CAINPGQGYNEQFF. CDR3 bases: TGTGCCATCAATCCGGGACAGGGGTACAATGAGCAGTTCTTC.

This clonotype was seen a handful of times. The chain combines TRBV20-1 with TRBJ2-1, with no clear D. This CDR3 region has 13 residues. V was pared by 1 base and J by 3 bases, with 7 bases between. The germline V gene encodes CDR1 DFQATT and CDR2 SNEGSKA (reference sequence). CDR3 sequence: CSARGVFYNEQFF. The CDR3 DNA reads TGCAGTGCTAGAGGGGTCTTCTACAATGAGCAGTTCTTC.

The CDR3 sequence is CASSPSIRGGTEAFF. CDR3 DNA: TGTGCCAGCTCACCGTCAATCAGGGGAGGCACTGAAGCTTTCTTT. The chain has TRBV18 and TRBJ1-1, with a weak D call TRBD1 (6 bases). This CDR3 is built from 15 residues. V shed 3 bases and J shed 4 bases, with 15 bases lying between them. Germline V gene data show CDR1 as KGHSH and CDR2 as LQKENI.

V gene TRBV4-1 combines with J gene TRBJ2-3, with 9 bases identical to TRBD2. Germline loops: CDR1 MGHRA, CDR2 YSYEKL. J gave up 4 bases and V 1 base, and 3 bases lay outside the gene matches. The CDR3 runs to 15 residues. CDR3 protein: CASSQGAGGPDTQYF. CDR3 nucleotides: TGCGCCAGCAGCCAAGGGGCGGGAGGGCCAGATACGCAGTATTTT.

This clonotype was seen at least ten times. CDR3 residues: CATSDSSGGGPDTQYF. In DNA form, the CDR3 reads TGTGCCACCAGTGATTCCAGCGGGGGCGGCCCAGATACGCAGTATTTT. V gene TRBV24-1 combines with J gene TRBJ2-3; 8 bases match TRBD2. Germline CDR1 and CDR2: KGHDR and SFDVKD. Trimming took 2 bases from V and 4 from J; bases not matched to a gene: 7. This CDR3 spans 16 amino acids.

This clonotype has just a few counts. The chain joins TRBV10-3 to TRBJ2-3; D call uncertain. V shed 4 bases and J shed 2 bases, with 13 bases lying between them. CDR3 length equals 15 residues. CDR1 is ENHRY, CDR2 SYGVKD, per germline. The CDR3 spells CAISAQVGSTDTQYF. The CDR3 coding sequence is TGTGCCATCAGTGCCCAAGTAGGATCCACAGATACGCAGTATTTT.

This clonotype was counted only a few times. The chain couples TRBV27 to TRBJ2-7, with D perhaps matching TRBD2 (6 bases). V lost 0 bases and J lost 2, with 14 bases in between. CDR1 is MNHEY, CDR2 SMNVEV, per germline (reference sequence). CDR3 size: 16 residues. CDR3 sequence (DNA): TGTGCCAGCAGTTTATCTGGACCAACGGGAGCCTACGAGCAGTACTTC. Translating it yields CASSLSGPTGAYEQYF.